This T cell receptor beta chain originates from a study of CD8+ T cells in alopecia areata. With regard to this clone: Its antigen is as yet unknown.

After isolation, RNA underwent reverse transcription to generate cDNA as the sequencing template. TCRdb keeps only in-frame clones here, not all; method: immunoSEQ multiplex PCR. This table holds 130,000 to 150,000 clones, 82% found once. Study results and caveats: Shared TCR sequences were less clear between patients than in mice, possibly partly from HLA diversity. Only a single nonresponder existed, so baseline CD8+ expansion links stay unclear. Tofacitinib significantly reduced both scalp clonality and expanded CD8+ clones among the top 100.

Germline-derived CDR1 and CDR2 are SEHNR and FQNEAQ (reference sequence). V shed 1 base and J shed 5 bases, with 11 bases lying between them. The CDR3 sequence is 14 residues long. Treatment here: oral pan-JAK inhibitor, 5-10 mg twice daily. The origin of this receptor is a human donor with alopecia areata. The specimen was CD8+ T cells sorted from blood, collected at week 4, from a patient treated with tofacitinib. V usage is TRBV7-9 and J usage is TRBJ2-5; no clear D. CDR3 region: CASSLDLSPETQYF. The CDR3 DNA reads TGTGCCAGCAGCTTAGATTTGAGCCCGGAGACCCAGTACTTC.